Below, one T cell receptor beta chain is given with its context. Its antigen remains undetermined. No qualities accompany the bases; no much larger clone lies one base away. This specimen belongs to a study of shared clonotypes between healthy human individuals (TCRdb year 2020). About the investigation overall: A couple of women and a few men aged 18 to 49 years were included in the cohort. For each donor, CD4 naive and CD4 memory were each given three plates, CD8 naive was given two plates, and CD8 memory was given one plate. The study deeply sequenced blood TCR repertoires of about 5 healthy adults to estimate repertoire size and the extent of clonotype sharing between individuals. To increase sequencing depth and limit assay-specific biases, different laboratories used diverse techniques to prepare libraries and sequence TCR repertoires. Each donor's leukapheresis produced roughly between roughly 0.9 and 9 billion PBMCs.

The CDR3 spans 14 residues, from the cysteine through the phenylalanine. Only CDR3 DNA remains: 42 bases, in frame from the first base. As encoded in the germline V gene, CDR1 is MGHRA while CDR2 is YSYEKL. From V the trimming removes 3 bases and from J it removes 3 bases, while the gene matches leave 2 bases of the junction unaccounted for. TCR CDR3 regions were amplified from genomic DNA by multiplex PCR using the deep immunoSEQ assay. Extracted genomic DNA from each cell subset was spread evenly across all wells of several immunoSEQ 96-well plates, with each plate serving as a replicate. For sorted subsets, about 200 ng genomic DNA, equal to approximately 30,000 T cell genomes, was loaded into each replicate PCR. The purified libraries were quantified using a Qubit 3.0 fluorometer, sized with a Bioanalyzer 2100, and then quantified again using the KAPA Library Quantification kit. Each immunoSEQ 96-well plate was sequenced on its own single-read 150-cycle Illumina NextSeq 550 flow cell. In the original analysis: The immunoSEQ output contained only junctional sequences without quality scores, so filtering could not match that applied to full-length reads. Sequences were annotated with PyIR, a Python wrapper for IgBLAST v1.9, using IMGT germline references to assign V/J genes and CDR3. Reads were removed for weak V/J assignments (E-value above 1e-6), missing CDR3, stop codons, out-of-frame junctions, or ambiguous translated residues. V3J clonotypes were defined as sequences sharing an identical inferred V gene, J gene, and CDR3 amino acid sequence. The percentage overlap between two repertoires was calculated by dividing the number of shared unique clonotypes by the size of the smaller repertoire. RTK rarefaction, the Chao1 estimator, and Recon v2.1 estimates of unobserved clonotypes were used to assess repertoire richness. OLGA was used to compute generation probabilities for all TCRbeta clonotypes that the gDNA method yielded from a handful of donors. TCRdb retrieved this table from immuneACCESS and kept in-frame rearrangements only. Not all clones are present; in checked studies, unresolved V genes account for under half, and no reason is known for the remainder. That table is the source of V, J and clone size, and D and trimming were worked out from the DNA. A total of about 680,000 clones appear in this sample, about 91% of them only once. The top ten clones comprise more than 20% of the sample.

CD8 naive samples were obtained by positive selection for CCR7 among CD45RO-negative cells, yielding a CD45RA+CCR7+ population from which TemRA cells were excluded. The donors were healthy, HIV-negative adults who had no recently reported acute infections or vaccinations. Every donor was a Caucasian adult living in Nashville, Tennessee, USA. After blood collection by leukapheresis, PBMCs were isolated using Ficoll-Histopaque density gradient centrifugation and then cryopreserved in the vapor phase of liquid nitrogen. Analytical flow cytometry was used to check the purity and quantity of every magnetically sorted T cell population. Genomic DNA was isolated from every sorted fraction and measured by UV absorbance on a Nanodrop 2000c. What the authors observed across the whole study: Pairwise subsampling indicated that sequencing depth was expected to affect the degree of clonotype sharing among donors. Sampling was limited to blood, and TCR repertoires in tissue likely differ from TCR repertoires in blood. Higher generation probabilities were observed for clonotypes shared by all four sorted-subset donors than for non-shared clonotypes. Incomplete sequencing was indicated by rarefaction of sorted-subset datasets, despite the large sequencing depth. The genetic and exposure-history diversity represented was limited by the small number of donors. About 5% of naive CD4, more than 3% of naive CD8, roughly 2.4% of memory CD4, and around 0.42% of memory CD8 clonotypes were shared across several donors. Naive subsets generally had larger estimated clonotype richness than memory subsets.

The specimen was naive CD8+ T cells sorted from blood. The cell subset or site label here, explained by the study, means: CD45RA+CCR7+. The sequence was obtained from a man aged 25-45 years in good health. This receptor chain uses TRBV4-1 and TRBJ2-1; 7 nucleotides in the junction match TRBD2. The CDR3 here reads CASSHGTNYNEQFF. The sequenced DNA: TGCGCCAGCAGCCACGGGACTAACTACAATGAGCAGTTCTTC.